The rows below give T cell receptor beta chains drawn from one sample of a study of blood T cell repertoires in COVID-19. Sequencing used immunoSEQ multiplex PCR; TCRdb keeps in-frame clones, though not all of them. The table has 200,000 to 250,000 clones, 84% seen once. The sample taken for sequencing was PBMCs or T cells enriched from blood (not recorded which). These receptors originate from a woman aged 40 to 50 who had recovered from COVID-19. Each CDR3 is given without its conserved first and last residue.

v_gene: TRBV5-6
j_gene: TRBJ2-7
CDR3aa: ASSSPGQVIYEQY

v_gene: TRBV25-1
j_gene: TRBJ1-5
CDR3aa: ASRSSGGNQPQH

v_gene: TRBV5-1
j_gene: TRBJ2-3
CDR3aa: ASAQGAGGGTDTQY

v_gene: TRBV28
j_gene: TRBJ1-3
CDR3aa: ASSSPQDLGNTIY

v_gene: TRBV30
j_gene: TRBJ1-2
CDR3aa: AWSVSSSNYGYT

v_gene: TRBV18
j_gene: TRBJ2-1
CDR3aa: ASSLGQGHNEQF

v_gene: TRBV19
j_gene: TRBJ2-5
CDR3aa: ASRGGIGTPGHQETQY

v_gene: TRBV30
j_gene: TRBJ1-1
CDR3aa: AWSRGENTEAF

v_gene: TRBV11-1
j_gene: TRBJ2-7
CDR3aa: ASSLRTGLAGDEQY

v_gene: TRBV28
j_gene: TRBJ2-4
CDR3aa: ASSFGGTKNIQY

v_gene: TRBV30
j_gene: TRBJ2-7
CDR3aa: AWSVKEEQY

v_gene: TRBV6-1
j_gene: TRBJ1-5
CDR3aa: ASSEAPGVGEAQH

v_gene: TRBV19
j_gene: TRBJ2-2
CDR3aa: ASSIAASGIGELF

v_gene: TRBV11-3
j_gene: TRBJ2-2
CDR3aa: ASVAGGPLF

v_gene: TRBV7-2
j_gene: TRBJ1-2
CDR3aa: ASSLGQGVNGYT

v_gene: TRBV7-9
j_gene: TRBJ1-1
CDR3aa: ASSLVGARNTEAF

v_gene: TRBV25-1
j_gene: TRBJ1-1
CDR3aa: ASTQGAEAF

v_gene: TRBV24-1
j_gene: TRBJ1-1
CDR3aa: ATSDINTEAF

v_gene: TRBV15
j_gene: TRBJ2-2
CDR3aa: ATTPGQGTGELF

v_gene: TRBV18
j_gene: TRBJ1-1
CDR3aa: ASSPQQAIHQRGTEAF

v_gene: TRBV18
j_gene: TRBJ2-3
CDR3aa: ASSTVSTDTQY

v_gene: TRBV27
j_gene: TRBJ2-1
CDR3aa: ASSLYAGGSYNEQF

v_gene: TRBV9
j_gene: TRBJ1-2
CDR3aa: ASSPAPPGDNYGYT

v_gene: TRBV29-1
j_gene: TRBJ2-1
CDR3aa: SVEKFGTGTNEQF

v_gene: TRBV5-1
j_gene: TRBJ1-1
CDR3aa: ASSSGGGSNTEAF

v_gene: TRBV9
j_gene: TRBJ2-3
CDR3aa: ASSVRDRSTDTQY

v_gene: TRBV3-1/TRBV3-2
j_gene: TRBJ2-1
CDR3aa: ASSQRGQGYNEQF

v_gene: TRBV21-1
j_gene: TRBJ1-3
CDR3aa: ASSPPLWGLGNTIY

v_gene: TRBV5-5
j_gene: TRBJ1-2
CDR3aa: ASSQSYGYT

v_gene: TRBV21-1
j_gene: TRBJ1-1
CDR3aa: ASTGQGNTEAF

v_gene: TRBV18
j_gene: TRBJ2-7
CDR3aa: ASSPGLDSYEQY

v_gene: TRBV5-1
j_gene: TRBJ2-5
CDR3aa: ASSVGTGKGETQY

v_gene: TRBV19
j_gene: TRBJ1-5
CDR3aa: ASSSQGGTGGRGQPQH

v_gene: TRBV21-1
j_gene: TRBJ1-5
CDR3aa: ASSKVWTVPPQH

v_gene: TRBV13
j_gene: TRBJ2-1
CDR3aa: ASSFSGGRNEQF

v_gene: TRBV2
j_gene: TRBJ1-2
CDR3aa: ASSVRAVSYGYT

v_gene: TRBV5-6
j_gene: TRBJ2-7
CDR3aa: ASSLSSGHYEQY

v_gene: TRBV5-1
j_gene: TRBJ2-5
CDR3aa: ASRTSGWRREKNETQY

v_gene: TRBV6-5
j_gene: TRBJ1-2
CDR3aa: ASWGGTYNYGYT

v_gene: TRBV19
j_gene: TRBJ2-2
CDR3aa: ASSTGLELF

v_gene: TRBV27
j_gene: TRBJ2-7
CDR3aa: ASSPFGSQYEQY

v_gene: TRBV18
j_gene: TRBJ2-7
CDR3aa: ASSSVDEQY

v_gene: TRBV5-4
j_gene: TRBJ1-1
CDR3aa: ASSLGVTGFNTEAF

v_gene: TRBV10-3
j_gene: TRBJ2-1
CDR3aa: AINGLAENNEQF

v_gene: TRBV5-4
j_gene: TRBJ1-2
CDR3aa: ASSWGQGQYYGYT

v_gene: TRBV29-1
j_gene: TRBJ1-2
CDR3aa: SAGQGRNYGYT

v_gene: TRBV4-2
j_gene: TRBJ2-2
CDR3aa: ASSPAAGGWELF

v_gene: TRBV6-5
j_gene: TRBJ1-6
CDR3aa: ASRTGTANSPLH

v_gene: TRBV10-1
j_gene: TRBJ2-3
CDR3aa: ASSAGLAGVDTQY

v_gene: TRBV5-1
j_gene: TRBJ2-3
CDR3aa: ASSSQGYGTDTQY